This T cell receptor (beta chain) was obtained from a study of cytomegalovirus exposure and HLA in healthy donors. Study as a whole: Of more than 350 genotyped donors, 81% clustered with self-reported Caucasian donors.

CDR3 length: 15 amino acids. Germline values: CDR1 SGHRS, CDR2 YFSETQ. V lost 0 bases, J lost 5 bases, and 5 bases stayed unmatched. Researchers ran the PCR with 60 Vbeta and 13 Jbeta primers. Measured with immunoSEQ multiplex PCR; TCRdb has only the in-frame clones, and not every one. The table has a few hundred thousand clones, approximately 80% seen once. Overall study findings and caveats: A later analysis linked a missense DCLRE1C variant to TCR beta V- and J-gene trimming. Rarity marked most TCR sequences, yet some public TCRs occurred in many donors.

About this clone itself: The target antigen is unknown.

This receptor was taken from a girl between 5 and 17 years old in good health and CMV-seronegative. This chain uses TRBV5-1 with TRBJ2-1, with 7 nucleotides matching TRBD2. The sample consisted of PBMCs. The CDR3 nucleotides are TGCGCCAGCAGCTTGGAGGTGGGGGGGAACAATGAGCAGTTCTTC. As protein: CASSLEVGGNNEQFF. Based on the CDR3 plus reference TRBV5-1 and TRBJ2-1, the full variable domain is KAGVTQTPRYLIKTRGQQVTLSCSPISGHRSVSWYQQTPGQGLQFLFEYFSETQRNKGNFPGRFSGRQFSNSRSEMNVSTLELGDSALYLCASSLEVGGNNEQFFGPGTRLTVL.